The sequence of this TCR beta chain was determined in a study of T cells in Graves' hyperthyroidism and ophthalmopathy. CDR1 and CDR2 (germline): SGHRS, YFSETQ. The CDR3 covers 15 residues. The V gene lost 4 bases and the J gene lost 4 bases, with 17 bases spanning the gap. Study outcomes and limitations: Ophthalmopathy was distinguished from stable hyperthyroidism by 13 V-J signatures.

In the case of this clonotype: The antigen is unknown.

Authors of the study amplified TCR beta CDR3 regions from RNA transcripts. Initially, a first-round RT-PCR of the TCR CDR3 employed the HTBI primer set. MiXCR, applied by TCRdb to the multiplex PCR reads, yields one record per CDR3 protein. The table has about 500,000 distinct CDR3 sequences, about 46% seen once. Uncontrolled infection, other autoimmune disease, pregnancy or lactation barred patients from enrollment. Each diagnosis was grounded in clinical symptoms, serum thyroxine and TRAb, thyroid ultrasound, and orbital computed tomography. Material for sequencing was peripheral blood or thyroid tissue (not recorded which). The receptor was derived from an adult woman with Graves' disease, either hyperthyroidism or ophthalmopathy (not recorded which). The V call is TRBV5-1, the J call TRBJ2-5, with D uncertain. CDR3 in amino acids: CASSPGQVVGETQYF. CDR3 coding DNA: TGCGCCAGCAGCCCCGGCCAAGTGGTGGGAGAGACCCAGTACTTC.